The source of this TCR beta chain is a study of T cell responses to AZD1222 COVID-19 vaccine. CDR3 size: 16 residues. V dropped 5 bases and J dropped 4 bases, with 20 bases sitting between them. Germline V lookup: CDR1 SGHVS, CDR2 FNYEAQ. Assay used: immunoSEQ multiplex PCR; TCRdb lists only in-frame clones, some missing. The table records about 150,000 clones, 85% to 95% of them present only once. The V and J genes are TRBV7-6 and TRBJ1-1; weak D call: TRBD1 (6 bases). The sequence derives from an adult in good health. Sequencing was performed on peripheral blood, taken on day 0 of AZD1222 vaccination. The chain's CDR3 is CASSPRRGAGGTEAFF. DNA for the CDR3: TGTGCCAGCAGCCCCCGACGGGGGGCCGGGGGCACTGAAGCTTTCTTT.